This TCR beta chain was recorded in a study of graft-versus-host responses after intestinal transplantation. Repertoires were generated with immunoSEQ multiplex PCR, while TCRdb's copy carries only in-frame clones and drops some. The sample records some 90,000 clones, 80% to 95% being singletons. The germline V gene has CDR1 SGHDT and CDR2 YYEEEE. The ends were cut back, 4 bases at V and 7 bases at J, with 12 bases in the middle. CDR3 length: 14 residues. This clone was found a few times. Its antigen is not identified. Sequences were derived from unstimulated CD8+ T cells sorted from spleen or lymph node cells, sampled before intestinal transplant. The rearrangement uses TRBV5-6 and TRBJ1-6; a possible D gene is TRBD1 (5 bases). The origin of this receptor is a human donor who received an intestinal transplant. CDR3 residues: CASSRRRGNSPLHF. CDR3 in DNA: TGTGCCAGCAGCCGGAGGAGGGGAAATTCACCCCTCCACTTT. Complete variable domain (other parts from reference TRBV5-6 and TRBJ1-6): DAGVTQSPTHLIKTRGQQVTLRCSPKSGHDTVSWYQQALGQGPQFIFQYYEEEERQRGNFPDRFSGHQFPNYSSELNVNALLLGDSALYLCASSRRRGNSPLHFGNGTRLTVT.